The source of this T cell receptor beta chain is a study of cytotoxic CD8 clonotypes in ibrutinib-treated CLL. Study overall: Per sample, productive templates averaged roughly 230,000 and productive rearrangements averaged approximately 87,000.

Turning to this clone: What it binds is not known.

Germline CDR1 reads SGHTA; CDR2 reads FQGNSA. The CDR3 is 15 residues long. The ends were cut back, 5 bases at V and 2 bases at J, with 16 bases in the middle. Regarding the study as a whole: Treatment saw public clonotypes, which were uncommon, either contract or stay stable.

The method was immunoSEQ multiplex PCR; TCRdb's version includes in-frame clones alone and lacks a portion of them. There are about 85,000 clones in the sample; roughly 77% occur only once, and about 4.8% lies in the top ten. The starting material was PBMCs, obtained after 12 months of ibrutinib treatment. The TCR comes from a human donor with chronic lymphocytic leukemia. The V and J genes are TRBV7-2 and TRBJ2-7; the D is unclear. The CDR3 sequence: CASSAGLGSAYEQYF. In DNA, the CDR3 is TGTGCCAGCAGCGCCGGGCTGGGCTCGGCCTACGAGCAGTACTTC.